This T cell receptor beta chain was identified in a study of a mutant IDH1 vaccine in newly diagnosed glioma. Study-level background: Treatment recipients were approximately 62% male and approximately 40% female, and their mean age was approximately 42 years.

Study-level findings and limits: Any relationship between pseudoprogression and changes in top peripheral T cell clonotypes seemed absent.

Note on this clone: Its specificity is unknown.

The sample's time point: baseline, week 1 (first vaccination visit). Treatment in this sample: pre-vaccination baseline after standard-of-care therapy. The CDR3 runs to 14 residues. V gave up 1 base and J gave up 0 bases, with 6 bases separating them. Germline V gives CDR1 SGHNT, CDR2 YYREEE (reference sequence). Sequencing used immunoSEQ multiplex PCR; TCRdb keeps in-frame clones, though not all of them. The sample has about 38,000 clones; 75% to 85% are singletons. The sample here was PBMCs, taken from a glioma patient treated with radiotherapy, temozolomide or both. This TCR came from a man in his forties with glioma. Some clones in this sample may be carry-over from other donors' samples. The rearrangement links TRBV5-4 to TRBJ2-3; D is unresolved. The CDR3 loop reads CASSLYDSTDTQYF. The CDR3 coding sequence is TGTGCCAGCAGCTTGTACGACAGCACAGATACGCAGTATTTT.